This entry describes one T cell receptor (beta chain). Per the study methods: Amplification from reference gene primers served as the basis for estimated nucleated cell counts. Clones were read by immunoSEQ multiplex PCR, and TCRdb kept only the in-frame ones, dropping some. That table furnishes V, J and clone size, whereas the DNA furnished D and trimming. The repertoire holds approximately 260,000 clones, around 90% seen once, with approximately 2% in the top ten. This sample is part of a study of blood T cell repertoires in COVID-19. The source of this sequence is a man aged 45-60 years with acute or convalescent COVID-19. Material for sequencing was peripheral blood.

The CDR3 reads CASSPGTELGKLFF. The CDR3 DNA follows: TGTGCCAGCAGCCCCGGGACAGAACTTGGAAAACTGTTTTTT. The gene calls are TRBV11-1 and TRBJ1-4; 7 nucleotides align to TRBD1. The CDR3 sequence is 14 residues long. Germline values: CDR1 SGHAT, CDR2 FQDESV (reference sequence). The V gene end was trimmed by 5 bases and the J gene end by 10 bases; junction bases not matched to a gene: 10.